The 26 T cell receptor beta chains presented below share a single source sample, sequenced in a study of vaccination effects on CD4 cells after COVID-19. No antigens are known for them. The table came from immunoSEQ multiplex PCR; TCRdb's copy has only in-frame clones and leaves some out. The sample includes more than 20,000 clones, 72% of them seen just once. ViraFEST used viral peptide pools to expand antigen-specific CD4+ T cells before sequencing. Isolation of CD4+ T cells took place after 10 days of culture. Each participant was given two doses of one vaccine (BNT162b2 or mRNA-1273). This sample comprised CD4+ T cells from PBMCs cultured with HCoV-NL63 spike peptides, obtained after COVID-19 vaccination. The receptors originated from a human donor who received a COVID-19 vaccine.

This clone was seen a few times. This chain connects TRBV3-1 (or the pseudogene TRBV3-2) to TRBJ2-3; 8 nucleotides line up with TRBD2. The CDR3 has 14 residues. The J segment lost 4 bases and the V segment lost 4 bases, leaving 4 bases of the junction unmatched. Germline lookup yields CDR1 LGHDT and CDR2 YNNKEL (reference sequence). CDR3 sequence reads: CASSPGTRSDTQYF. As DNA, the CDR3 is TGTGCCAGCAGCCCCGGGACTAGATCAGATACGCAGTATTTT.

The gene calls are TRBV7-2 and TRBJ2-5; D not certain. Germline CDR1 reads SGHTA; CDR2 reads FQGNSA. The length of the CDR3 is 15 residues. V was trimmed by 0 bases and J by 5 bases, leaving 13 bases between them. This CDR3 is CASSLASVVGETQYF. CDR3 DNA sequence: TGTGCCAGCAGCTTAGCGTCGGTGGTGGGGGAGACCCAGTACTTC.

The V and J genes are TRBV2 and TRBJ1-4; D is undetermined. CDR3 length: 15 residues. Germline V gene sequence: CDR1 SNHLY, CDR2 FYNNEI. Trimming shortened V by 11 bases and J by 0 bases, and 16 bases separated the two germline ends. CDR3 loop: CAWRRSGTTNEKLFF. For the CDR3, the DNA is TGTGCCTGGCGTAGGAGCGGAACAACTAATGAAAAACTGTTTTTT.

The chain employs TRBV6-5 and TRBJ2-3; tentative D call: TRBD1 (6 bases). The CDR3 consists of 13 residues. V was clipped by 5 bases and J by 6 bases, with 12 bases between them. Germline CDR1 and CDR2: MNHEY and SVGAGI. In DNA, the CDR3 is TGTGCCAGCAGTCGACAGGAGATGGATACGCAGTATTTT. It is translated as CASSRQEMDTQYF.

This clone was detected only a few times. The chain links TRBV27 to TRBJ2-7; D gene unclear. CDR3 length: 14 amino acids. Germline V lookup: CDR1 MNHEY, CDR2 SMNVEV (reference sequence). V dropped 4 bases and J dropped 2 bases, with 12 bases sitting between them. CDR3 coding DNA: TGTGCCAGCAGTTCCCTGGCCATTCCCTACGAGCAGTACTTC. Its protein product is CASSSLAIPYEQYF.

The V and J genes are TRBV30 and TRBJ2-1; D may match TRBD1 or TRBD2 (6 bases each). This CDR3 comprises 15 residues. Germline V gene lookup returns CDR1 GTSNPN and CDR2 SVGIG (reference sequence). With 2 bases removed from V and 4 bases from J, the gap between germline ends came to 15 bases. This CDR3 is CAWSPRGGLYNEQFF. The CDR3 DNA reads TGTGCCTGGAGTCCTAGAGGGGGGTTATACAATGAGCAGTTCTTC.

This clone was seen a single time. This sequence joins TRBV5-1 and TRBJ2-3; 11 positions agree with TRBD2. The germline CDR1 and CDR2 sequences are SGHRS and YFSETQ. The CDR3 runs 16 residues. The J segment lost 5 bases and the V segment lost 4 bases, leaving 9 bases of the junction unmatched. CDR3 nucleotide sequence: TGCGCCAGCAGCCCCTTAGCGGGGGGGCCTGGAGATACGCAGTATTTT. Residues: CASSPLAGGPGDTQYF.

The chain employs TRBV18 and TRBJ1-2; 7 nucleotides match TRBD1. Trimming at V came to 5 bases and at J to 7 bases, leaving 7 bases not matched to a gene. Germline V lookup: CDR1 KGHSH, CDR2 LQKENI. The CDR3 covers 13 residues. The CDR3 loop reads CASSEYRDSGYTF. The CDR3 nucleotides read TGTGCCAGCTCAGAATACCGGGACAGTGGCTACACCTTC.

This chain uses TRBV30 with TRBJ2-1; unclear D gene. V was shortened by 5 bases and J by 12 bases, with 17 bases between the two germline ends. CDR3 size: 12 residues. The germline gives CDR1 GTSNPN, CDR2 SVGIG (reference sequence). The CDR3 reads CAWGPSRRGQFF. CDR3 nucleotide sequence: TGTGCCTGGGGTCCCTCGCGAAGAGGGCAGTTCTTC.

The chain joins TRBV5-1 to TRBJ2-7, with 7 bases fitting TRBD2. After removal of 4 bases from V and 2 bases from J, the junction contained 12 bases not matched to a gene. The CDR3 loop spans 16 amino acids. Germline assignment: CDR1 SGHRS and CDR2 YFSETQ. The CDR3 DNA follows: TGCGCCAGCAGCCTGGTGGGGGGGTCTCTTCCCTACGAGCAGTACTTC. Translating gives CASSLVGGSLPYEQYF.

The chain carries TRBV19 and TRBJ2-7; D might be TRBD1 or TRBD2, each matching 5 bases. CDR1 LNHDA and CDR2 SQIVND come from the germline V gene (reference sequence). Trimming cost V 3 bases and J 6 bases, with 9 bases left between them. This CDR3 is 12 amino acids long. The CDR3, as DNA: TGTGCCAGTAGTATTGGGACGGGCGAGCAGTACTTC. Protein: CASSIGTGEQYF.

The chain has TRBV2 and TRBJ1-2; D perhaps matches TRBD1 (5 bases). CDR1 is SNHLY, CDR2 FYNNEI, per germline. This CDR3 region has 11 residues. The V end was cut by 7 bases, the J end by 7 bases, with 10 bases between. The CDR3 protein is CASTGTFGYTF. CDR3 nucleotides: TGTGCCAGCACCGGGACTTTTGGCTACACCTTC. The full variable domain, rest sourced from reference TRBV2 and TRBJ1-2, is EPEVTQTPSHQVTQMGQEVILRCVPISNHLYFYWYRQILGQKVEFLVSFYNNEISEKSEIFDDQFSVERPDGSNFTLKIRSTKLEDSAMYFCASTGTFGYTFGSGTRLTVV.

The chain recombines TRBV29-1 with TRBJ1-2; weak D call: TRBD1 (5 bases). The germline V gene encodes CDR1 SQVTM and CDR2 ANQGSEA. The CDR3 is made up of 15 amino acids. The germline V and J ends were trimmed by 4 bases and 0 bases, with 15 bases remaining between them. The CDR3 is CSVGDPMGANYGYTF. The DNA for the CDR3 is TGCAGCGTTGGGGACCCTATGGGAGCTAACTATGGCTACACCTTC.

This rearrangement joins TRBV3-1 (or the pseudogene TRBV3-2) to TRBJ1-1, with 8 bases identical to TRBD1. V lost 6 bases, J lost 4 bases, and 7 bases stayed unmatched. The CDR3 contains 14 residues. Germline CDR1 and CDR2: LGHDT and YNNKEL (reference sequence). The CDR3 region has the DNA TGTGCCAGCAGTTTGGGACAGGCGGGCACTGAAGCTTTCTTT. Protein sequence: CASSLGQAGTEAFF.

The chain uses TRBV18 and TRBJ2-1; TRBD2 aligns across 8 bases. The germline V gene encodes CDR1 KGHSH and CDR2 LQKENI. This CDR3 contains 15 residues. Trimming removed 3 bases from V and 2 bases from J; junction bases left unmatched: 3. The CDR3 DNA sequence: TGTGCCAGCTCACCGGGACTAGTCGCCTACAATGAGCAGTTCTTC. The encoded protein is CASSPGLVAYNEQFF.

The V and J genes are TRBV6-5 and TRBJ1-2; a possible D gene is TRBD1 (5 bases). Germline V gene sequence: CDR1 MNHEY, CDR2 SVGAGI. V shed 5 bases and J shed 3 bases, with 10 bases lying between them. This CDR3 comprises 13 residues. The CDR3 DNA sequence: TGTGCCAGCAGTACTACAGGAGACTATGGCTACACCTTC. Protein: CASSTTGDYGYTF.

The chain couples TRBV7-8 to TRBJ2-7; 11 bases fit TRBD1. The CDR3 has 14 residues. V lost 6 bases, J lost 4 bases, and 5 bases stayed unmatched. Germline lookup yields CDR1 SGHVS and CDR2 FQNEAQ. CDR3 sequence (DNA): TGTGCCAGCAGGCTGGACAGGGGGCGGTACGAGCAGTACTTC. It is translated as CASRLDRGRYEQYF.

The rearrangement links TRBV7-9 to TRBJ1-6, with D possibly being TRBD1 (6 bases). V lost 5 bases and J lost 10, with 9 bases in between. Per the germline V gene, CDR1 is SEHNR and CDR2 is FQNEAQ (reference sequence). The CDR3 runs to 12 residues. The CDR3 DNA reads as TGTGCCAGCAGCCAGGGGAACTCACCCCTCCACTTT. Its translation is CASSQGNSPLHF. Complete variable domain (other parts from reference TRBV7-9 and TRBJ1-6): DTGVSQNPRHKITKRGQNVTFRCDPISEHNRLYWYRQTLGQGPEFLTYFQNEAQLEKSRLLSDRFSAERPKGSFSTLEIQRTEQGDSAMYLCASSQGNSPLHFGNGTRLTVT.

Only one count was recorded for this clone. The chain joins TRBV5-5 to TRBJ1-2; possibly TRBD1 for D (5 bases). The length of the CDR3 is 18 residues. The germline V gene encodes CDR1 SGHKS and CDR2 YYEKEE (reference sequence). Deletions cut 1 base from V and 0 bases from J, with 19 bases between. The CDR3 reads CASSLFSTGQGPNYGYTF. CDR3 coding DNA: TGTGCCAGCAGCTTGTTTAGTACCGGGCAGGGCCCTAACTATGGCTACACCTTC. Using reference TRBV5-5 and TRBJ1-2 for the parts outside the CDR3, the full variable domain is DAGVTQSPTHLIKTRGQQVTLRCSPISGHKSVSWYQQVLGQGPQFIFQYYEKEERGRGNFPDRFSARQFPNYSSELNVNALLLGDSALYLCASSLFSTGQGPNYGYTFGSGTRLTVV.

This clone has just a few counts. The genes are TRBV5-1 and TRBJ1-4; 7 nucleotides line up with TRBD1. Germline V gives CDR1 SGHRS, CDR2 YFSETQ. V dropped 2 bases and J dropped 2; count of bases not matched to a gene: 3. The CDR3 runs to 15 residues. The CDR3 nucleotides read TGCGCCAGCAGCTTACTACAGGGGACTAATGAAAAACTGTTTTTT. It is translated as CASSLLQGTNEKLFF.

The rearrangement links TRBV24-1 to TRBJ2-3; D not certain. The germline V gene has CDR1 KGHDR and CDR2 SFDVKD. Trimming shortened V by 1 base and J by 3 bases, and 7 bases separated the two germline ends. The CDR3 has 14 residues. CDR3 sequence reads: CATSDFFGTDTQYF. The CDR3 DNA sequence: TGTGCCACCAGTGATTTCTTCGGAACAGATACGCAGTATTTT.

There are a few counts of this clone. This chain connects TRBV9 to TRBJ1-3; no definite D call. V was shortened by 2 bases and J by 2 bases, with 8 bases between the two germline ends. The CDR3 runs 14 residues. Germline V CDR1 and CDR2: SGDLS, YYNGEE. The DNA of the CDR3 is TGTGCCAGCAGCGTTGGAGGGCCTGGAAACACCATATATTTT. Translated: CASSVGGPGNTIYF.

This clone was recorded once. The chain combines TRBV18 with TRBJ1-2, with D uncertain. Looked up from germline, CDR1 is KGHSH and CDR2 is LQKENI. The CDR3 is 13 amino acids. Between the trimmed V and J ends, which lost 2 bases and 5 bases, there was a span of 9 bases. In nucleotides, the CDR3 is TGTGCCAGCTCACCAGATACCAGATATGGCTACACCTTC. Its protein is CASSPDTRYGYTF. The variable domain in full, with the rest retrieved from reference TRBV18 and TRBJ1-2, is NAGVMQNPRHLVRRRGQEARLRCSPMKGHSHVYWYRQLPEEGLKFMVYLQKENIIDESGMPKERFSAEFPKEGPSILRIQQVVRGDSAAYFCASSPDTRYGYTFGSGTRLTVV.

V is TRBV19 and J is TRBJ1-4; TRBD1 is a possible D gene (6 bases). Per germline, CDR1 LNHDA and CDR2 SQIVND (reference sequence). The CDR3 covers 15 residues. With 5 bases removed from V and 2 bases from J, the gap between germline ends came to 12 bases. The CDR3 spells CASSVTGTTNEKLFF. In nucleotides, the CDR3 is TGTGCCAGTAGTGTCACAGGGACTACTAATGAAAAACTGTTTTTT. Using reference TRBV19 and TRBJ1-4 for the parts outside the CDR3, the full variable domain is DGGITQSPKYLFRKEGQNVTLSCEQNLNHDAMYWYRQDPGQGLRLIYYSQIVNDFQKGDIAEGYSVSREKKESFPLTVTSAQKNPTAFYLCASSVTGTTNEKLFFGSGTQLSVL.

This clone showed up just a few times. The chain has TRBV6-2 or TRBV6-3 and TRBJ1-3, with a weak D call TRBD1 (6 bases). The germline V gene has CDR1 MNHEY and CDR2 SVGEGT. V lost 6 bases and J 0 bases, leaving 21 bases between the germline ends. The CDR3 length is 18 residues. The CDR3 protein is CASSPGTRQRLSGNTIYF. CDR3 coding DNA: TGTGCCAGCAGCCCCGGGACACGACAAAGGCTCTCTGGAAACACCATATATTTT.

The chain links TRBV7-9 to TRBJ1-1, with D uncertain. Looked up from germline, CDR1 is SEHNR and CDR2 is FQNEAQ (reference sequence). The CDR3 runs to 13 residues. V was cut by 1 base and J by 4 bases, with 7 bases left in between. This chain's CDR3 is CASSLGGPTEAFF. CDR3 coding DNA: TGTGCCAGCAGCTTAGGGGGTCCCACTGAAGCTTTCTTT.